The sequence of this T cell receptor (beta chain) was determined in a study of OX40 agonist ivuxolimab in advanced cancers. Study information: The treatment was a fully human IgG2 OX40 agonist, ivuxolimab.

Only a few counts were recorded for this clone. Its antigen remains unidentified. With autoimmune disease history or systemic immunosuppression, patients were excluded. The ends were cut back, 3 bases at V and 3 bases at J, with 6 bases in the middle. Germline loops: CDR1 SGHTA, CDR2 FQGNSA. The CDR3 is 13 amino acids. Study-level points and caveats: Doses of 0.1 to 3.0 mg/kg were accompanied by clonal expansion of CD4+ and CD8+ blood T cells by week 6.

Method: immunoSEQ multiplex PCR; TCRdb's copy keeps in-frame clones and lacks some. The sample has roughly 73,000 clones, 65% to 85% seen once. This chain links TRBV7-2 with TRBJ1-5; D unclear. The input for sequencing was CD4+ or CD8+ T cells sorted from blood, taken in a trial of the OX40 agonist ivuxolimab. This clonotype was sampled from an adult with an advanced solid tumor such as melanoma, head and neck, liver or kidney cancer. CDR3 bases: TGTGCCAGCAGCTTGCGAACCAATCAGCCCCAGCATTTT. Encoded protein: CASSLRTNQPQHF. Looking up the rest from reference TRBV7-2 and TRBJ1-5 gives the full variable domain: GAGVSQSPSNKVTEKGKDVELRCDPISGHTALYWYRQSLGQGLEFLIYFQGNSAPDKSGLPSDRFSAERTGGSVSTLTIQRTQQEDSAVYLCASSLRTNQPQHFGDGTRLSIL.